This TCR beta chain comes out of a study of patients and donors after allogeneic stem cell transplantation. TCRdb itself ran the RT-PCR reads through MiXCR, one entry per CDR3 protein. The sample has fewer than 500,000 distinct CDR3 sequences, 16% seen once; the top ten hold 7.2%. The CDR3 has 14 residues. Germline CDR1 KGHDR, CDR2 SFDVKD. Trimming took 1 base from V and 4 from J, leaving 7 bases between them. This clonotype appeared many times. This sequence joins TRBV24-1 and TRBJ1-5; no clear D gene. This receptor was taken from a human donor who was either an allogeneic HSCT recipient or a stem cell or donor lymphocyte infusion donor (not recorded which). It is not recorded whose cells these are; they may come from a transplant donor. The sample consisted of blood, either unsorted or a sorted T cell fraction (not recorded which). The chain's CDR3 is CATSDFNINQPQHF. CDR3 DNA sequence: TGTGCCACCAGTGATTTTAACATAAATCAGCCCCAGCATTTT.